This paragraph reports one T cell receptor (beta chain). The antigen remains unidentified. The data stem from a study of lymphopenia after photon versus proton radiotherapy. The CDR3 totals 17 residues. V was clipped by 5 bases and J by 0 bases, with 17 bases between them. Germline V CDR1 and CDR2: LGHNA, YSLEER. Whole-study findings and limits: Post-nadir diversity loss with photons came from oligoclonal expansion, particularly CD8+ Temra cells. Relative stability marked proton patients; photon patients lost diversity and naive cells.

Assay: immunoSEQ multiplex PCR; the TCRdb copy retains only in-frame clones and omits some. The table includes 75,000 to 90,000 clones, around 83% detected once. The rearrangement links TRBV4-3 to TRBJ2-4, with D perhaps matching TRBD1 or TRBD2 (5 bases each). This TCR derives from a man aged 60 to 75 with pancreatic cancer. Source: peripheral blood, taken from a patient treated with proton-based radiotherapy. CDR3 DNA sequence: TGCGCCAGCAGCAAAGGGATTAGAGGGGTAGCCAAAAACATTCAGTACTTC. This translates into CASSKGIRGVAKNIQYF.